The rows below give T cell receptor beta chains drawn from one sample of a study of tumor-infiltrating lymphocytes in primary liver carcinoma. TCRdb reprocessed the multiplex PCR reads via MiXCR and lists one record per CDR3 protein. Of 45,000 or so distinct CDR3 sequences detected, roughly 77% appear once; the ten largest clones hold 35% to 45%. The sample was tumor-adjacent normal liver tissue. All receptors derive from a woman under 40 with primary liver carcinoma and hepatitis B virus infection. Both conserved end residues are part of each CDR3. D genes are given only for firm matches. Where a row states a size, it is once, few, many or the class of an expanded clone; other rows omit it.

V: TRBV10-2; length: 12; size: NA; D: TRBD2; J: TRBJ2-3; DNA: TGCGCCAGCTCTCCGGGAGGGTGTACGCAGTACTTT; CDR3: CASSPGGCTQYF
V: TRBV11-3; length: 13; size: NA; D: NA; J: TRBJ2-3; DNA: TGTGCCAGCAGTAAAGAATCCACAGATACGCAGTATTTT; CDR3: CASSKESTDTQYF
V: TRBV6-6; length: 17; size: NA; D: NA; J: TRBJ2-1; DNA: TGTGCCAGCACTTTCGGGACCCCCGGGGGAACTTCGAATGAGCAGTTCTTC; CDR3: CASTFGTPGGTSNEQFF
V: TRBV7-8; length: 15; size: few; D: NA; J: TRBJ2-7; DNA: TGTGTCAGCAGCGTAATCGCGGGGAGCCGGGGGGAGCAGTACTTC; CDR3: CVSSVIAGSRGEQYF
V: TRBV4-2; length: 15; size: few; D: NA; J: TRBJ2-7; DNA: TGTGCCAGCAGCCAAGATCCGGACAGCCCCTACGAGCAGTACTTC; CDR3: CASSQDPDSPYEQYF
V: TRBV12-3/TRBV12-4; length: 14; size: few; D: TRBD2; J: TRBJ2-1; DNA: TGTGCCAGCAGGTTAACGGGAGGGCCTAGTGAGCAGTTCTTC; CDR3: CASRLTGGPSEQFF
V: TRBV9; length: 16; size: NA; D: NA; J: TRBJ2-1; DNA: TGTGCCAGCAGCATCGGCGACCGATACTCCTACAATGAGCAGTTCTTC; CDR3: CASSIGDRYSYNEQFF
V: TRBV29-1; length: 11; size: NA; D: NA; J: TRBJ2-5; DNA: TGCAGCGCGGACTGGGAAGAGACCCAGTACTTC; CDR3: CSADWEETQYF
V: TRBV11-2; length: 15; size: NA; D: NA; J: TRBJ2-1; DNA: TGTGCCAGCAGCCCCCCAAAAGGAGGGCTCAATGAGCAGTTCTTC; CDR3: CASSPPKGGLNEQFF
V: TRBV11-2; length: 15; size: NA; D: NA; J: TRBJ2-5; DNA: TGTGCCAGCAGTTTTTTGACGACAGTCGCTGGGACCCAGTACTTC; CDR3: CASSFLTTVAGTQYF
V: TRBV12-3/TRBV12-4; length: 11; size: NA; D: NA; J: TRBJ2-7; DNA: TGTGCTAGCAGCCGGGTGGGCTTGCAGTACTTC; CDR3: CASSRVGLQYF
V: TRBV5-4; length: 15; size: few; D: NA; J: TRBJ2-3; DNA: TGTGCCAGCAGCTCTGGACATACCCGCACAGATACGCAGTATTTT; CDR3: CASSSGHTRTDTQYF
V: TRBV7-9; length: 16; size: few; D: TRBD2; J: TRBJ2-2; DNA: TGTGCCAGCAGCTCGGGACTAGCGTTGGCTACCGGGGAGCTGTTTTTT; CDR3: CASSSGLALATGELFF
V: TRBV6-5; length: 15; size: NA; D: NA; J: TRBJ2-1; DNA: TGTGCCAGCACTCCAGCATGGGAGGCGTACAATGAGCAGTTCTTC; CDR3: CASTPAWEAYNEQFF
V: TRBV5-6; length: 15; size: NA; D: NA; J: TRBJ2-2; DNA: TGTGCCAGCTGCTTGGCAGCCAAAGTCACCGGGGAGCTGTTTTTT; CDR3: CASCLAAKVTGELFF
V: TRBV4-1; length: 15; size: NA; D: NA; J: TRBJ1-1; DNA: TGCGCCAGCAGCCCCCCCCGCACAGTTGTGGTAGAAGCTTTCTTT; CDR3: CASSPPRTVVVEAFF
V: TRBV20-1; length: 13; size: NA; D: NA; J: TRBJ2-1; DNA: TGCAGTGCCTTGGGGGCTATAATTAATGAGCAGTTCTTC; CDR3: CSALGAIINEQFF
V: TRBV13; length: 17; size: NA; D: NA; J: TRBJ1-1; DNA: TGTGCCAGCAGCTTAGGGGGGTCTGGTATTGGGGGCACTGAAGTTTTCTTT; CDR3: CASSLGGSGIGGTEVFF
V: TRBV28; length: 13; size: NA; D: NA; J: TRBJ2-2; DNA: TGTGCCAGTAGTTTAAGCGGCACCTGGGAGCTGTTTTTT; CDR3: CASSLSGTWELFF
V: TRBV6-2/TRBV6-3; length: 15; size: NA; D: TRBD1; J: TRBJ1-5; DNA: TGTGCCAGCAGCGCCGGGACAGGGAAGTATCAGCCCCGGCATTTT; CDR3: CASSAGTGKYQPRHF
V: TRBV11-3; length: 16; size: NA; D: TRBD1; J: TRBJ1-5; DNA: TGTGCCAGCAGCTATACAGGGGACTATAGCGACCAGCCCCAGCATTTT; CDR3: CASSYTGDYSDQPQHF
V: TRBV11-1; length: 14; size: NA; D: NA; J: TRBJ2-7; DNA: TGTGCTAGCAGCTACGGGGTCTTAACCTACGAGCAGCAATTC; CDR3: CASSYGVLTYEQQF
V: TRBV5-4; length: 16; size: many; D: NA; J: TRBJ1-2; DNA: TGTGCCAGCAGCTTTAGAGACATCAAGGGATACTATGGCTACACCTTC; CDR3: CASSFRDIKGYYGYTF
V: TRBV7-8; length: 15; size: NA; D: TRBD2; J: TRBJ2-1; DNA: TGTGCCAGCAGCTTGTACGGACTAGCCTTCGGTGTGCAATTCTTC; CDR3: CASSLYGLAFGVQFF
V: TRBV5-6; length: 13; size: NA; D: NA; J: TRBJ2-5; DNA: TGTGCCAGCAGCCTGACCAGCCGAGAGACCCAGTACTTC; CDR3: CASSLTSRETQYF
V: TRBV7-9; length: 16; size: once; D: TRBD1; J: TRBJ2-7; DNA: TGTGCCAACAGCTCTCTGTCGGCACAGGGGTTTGGCGAACAGTACTTC; CDR3: CANSSLSAQGFGEQYF
V: TRBV6-2/TRBV6-3; length: 15; size: NA; D: NA; J: TRBJ2-7; DNA: TGTGCCAACAGTTACTCGTTTACGGGATGCCACGAGCAGTACTTC; CDR3: CANSYSFTGCHEQYF
V: TRBV7-9; length: 11; size: NA; D: NA; J: TRBJ1-1; DNA: TGTGCAAGCAGCCTAGAGACTGAAGCTTTGTTT; CDR3: CASSLETEALF
V: TRBV6-5; length: 15; size: NA; D: NA; J: TRBJ2-2; DNA: TGTGCCAGCAGTCCACTCCTCGAGGGGACCGGGGAGCTGCTTTTT; CDR3: CASSPLLEGTGELLF
V: TRBV12-3/TRBV12-4; length: 17; size: NA; D: TRBD2; J: TRBJ2-5; DNA: TGTGCCAGCAGCTTAGGGGCGGGAGTGCAGGGAAAAGAGACCCAGTACTTC; CDR3: CASSLGAGVQGKETQYF
V: TRBV7-9; length: 14; size: NA; D: TRBD2; J: TRBJ2-7; DNA: TGTACCAGCAGTACGGGAGGCCTCTCCTACGAGCAGTACTTC; CDR3: CTSSTGGLSYEQYF
V: TRBV21-1; length: 14; size: NA; D: NA; J: TRBJ2-7; DNA: TGTGCCAACAGCTCTCTGGAGGCCACCTACGAGCAGTACTTC; CDR3: CANSSLEATYEQYF
V: TRBV29-1; length: 13; size: NA; D: NA; J: TRBJ1-1; DNA: TGCCGCATTGAGGCCAGGGAAGGGACTGAAGCTTTCTTT; CDR3: CRIEAREGTEAFF
V: TRBV11-2; length: 14; size: NA; D: NA; J: TRBJ2-7; DNA: TGTGCCAACAGCTTCAGGGAAGCTACCTACGAGCAGTACTTC; CDR3: CANSFREATYEQYF
V: TRBV7-9; length: 19; size: many; D: TRBD2; J: TRBJ2-2; DNA: TGTGCCAGCAGCCAATACCTACTAGCGGGAGGGCCGGACACCGGGGAGCTGTTTTTT; CDR3: CASSQYLLAGGPDTGELFF
V: TRBV29-1; length: 14; size: few; D: TRBD1; J: TRBJ1-2; DNA: TGCAGCGCTGAAGATGGTTCGGCAGGGGGAGGCTACACTTTC; CDR3: CSAEDGSAGGGYTF
V: TRBV6-5; length: 16; size: NA; D: TRBD1; J: TRBJ2-7; DNA: TGTTCCAGCAGTATATCCACAGGGGGACCACCTAGGGTGCAGTACTTC; CDR3: CSSSISTGGPPRVQYF
V: TRBV4-1; length: 14; size: medium-sized; D: NA; J: TRBJ1-2; DNA: TGCGCCAGCAGCCCTTCTGGGACCGGTTATGGCTACACCTTC; CDR3: CASSPSGTGYGYTF
V: TRBV12-3/TRBV12-4; length: 17; size: NA; D: NA; J: TRBJ1-5; DNA: TGTGCCAGCAGTGGGACCGGGACCTTCTATAGCTATGAGCCCCAGCATTTT; CDR3: CASSGTGTFYSYEPQHF
V: TRBV5-1; length: 12; size: many; D: NA; J: TRBJ2-3; DNA: TGCGCCAGCAGCCTCTCCGGGGATACGCAGTATTTT; CDR3: CASSLSGDTQYF
V: TRBV4-2; length: 16; size: NA; D: NA; J: TRBJ2-3; DNA: TGTGCCAGCAGCCAAGTGCGTAGCGAGAGCACAGGTACACAGTATTTT; CDR3: CASSQVRSESTGTQYF
V: TRBV28; length: 17; size: NA; D: NA; J: TRBJ2-1; DNA: TGTGCTAGTAGTTCACCGTTGGGGACCAGCTGCTACAATGAGCAGTTCTTC; CDR3: CASSSPLGTSCYNEQFF
V: TRBV9; length: 14; size: NA; D: TRBD1; J: TRBJ1-5; DNA: TGTGCCAGCAGTGGAGGGACAGCTAATCAGCCCCAGCATTTT; CDR3: CASSGGTANQPQHF
V: TRBV28; length: 14; size: NA; D: NA; J: TRBJ2-5; DNA: TGTGCCAGCACTTCGATTGGGGGATGGGAGGCCCAGTACTTC; CDR3: CASTSIGGWEAQYF
V: TRBV6-5; length: 13; size: NA; D: NA; J: TRBJ2-1; DNA: TGTGCCAGCAGAAACAGGGAATGCAATGAACAGTTCTTC; CDR3: CASRNRECNEQFF
V: TRBV28; length: 13; size: many; D: NA; J: TRBJ1-2; DNA: TGTGCCAGCAGCTGGAGGAACCGGTATGGCTACACCTTC; CDR3: CASSWRNRYGYTF
V: TRBV6-1; length: 16; size: NA; D: NA; J: TRBJ2-6; DNA: TGTGCCAGCAGTGGATCAGGCCTCTCTTGGGCCAACGTCATGACTTTC; CDR3: CASSGSGLSWANVMTF
V: TRBV5-5; length: 15; size: many; D: TRBD2; J: TRBJ2-1; DNA: TGTGCCAGCAGCTTGGGGCGGGAGGGGCAGTATGGGCAGTTCTTC; CDR3: CASSLGREGQYGQFF
V: TRBV4-1; length: 13; size: NA; D: NA; J: TRBJ2-7; DNA: TGCGCCAGCAGCGTAGAGTCGGGCTACCAGCAATACTTC; CDR3: CASSVESGYQQYF
V: TRBV12-3/TRBV12-4; length: 14; size: NA; D: TRBD2; J: TRBJ2-7; DNA: TGTGCCAACAGTTTAGGAGCTAGCGGTAGCCCGCTATCGTTC; CDR3: CANSLGASGSPLSF
V: TRBV10-1; length: 15; size: many; D: NA; J: TRBJ2-5; DNA: TGCGCCAGCAGTGGAGGAGGAGTGTACCAAGAGACCCAGTACTTC; CDR3: CASSGGGVYQETQYF
V: TRBV6-2/TRBV6-3; length: 13; size: NA; D: NA; J: TRBJ2-3; DNA: TGTGCCAGCAGTTACCAAGGGCAGCAGCCCCAGTATTTT; CDR3: CASSYQGQQPQYF
V: TRBV20-1; length: 15; size: NA; D: TRBD2; J: TRBJ2-2; DNA: TGCAGTGCTAGAAATCTAGCGGGAGATACCGGGGAGCTGTTTTTT; CDR3: CSARNLAGDTGELFF
V: TRBV11-2; length: 13; size: NA; D: TRBD1; J: TRBJ1-2; DNA: TGTGCCAGTATTCAGGGGGGGAGTGGAGGCTACACCTTT; CDR3: CASIQGGSGGYTF
V: TRBV4-1; length: 15; size: NA; D: NA; J: TRBJ2-7; DNA: TGCGCCAGCAGCCAAGATAAGGGGGGGGCTTACGTGCACTACTTC; CDR3: CASSQDKGGAYVHYF
V: TRBV6-2/TRBV6-3; length: 15; size: NA; D: NA; J: TRBJ2-7; DNA: TGCGCCAGCAGTTACTCAGGTAGCTCGGTCGACAAGCAGTACTTC; CDR3: CASSYSGSSVDKQYF
V: TRBV7-9; length: 16; size: NA; D: NA; J: TRBJ1-1; DNA: TGTGTCAGCAGCTTCGGACATGGGGCGGAGAACACTGAAGCTTTCTTT; CDR3: CVSSFGHGAENTEAFF
V: TRBV24-1; length: 17; size: NA; D: TRBD2; J: TRBJ2-1; DNA: TGTGCCTCCAGTGATTTGTTGGCGGGAGGGGAAACCAATGAGCAGTTCTTC; CDR3: CASSDLLAGGETNEQFF
V: TRBV6-5; length: 17; size: NA; D: NA; J: TRBJ2-7; DNA: TGTGCCAGCAGTCACGGGGTTGCGGAATACTCTACCTACGAGCAGTACTTC; CDR3: CASSHGVAEYSTYEQYF
V: TRBV19; length: 15; size: NA; D: TRBD1; J: TRBJ1-5; DNA: TGTGCCAGTAACAACGACAGGGGGTCGAATCAGCCCCAGCATTTT; CDR3: CASNNDRGSNQPQHF